This T cell receptor beta chain was observed in a study of blood T cell repertoires in COVID-19 (dated by TCRdb to the early 2020s). The study in broad terms: Samples covering the acute and convalescent phases of COVID-19 were provided by collaborators in the United States, Italy and Spain. A freely available public database, intended as a resource for researchers studying the immune response to SARS-CoV-2, is where the repertoires were released. The prospective study material was composed of cDNA or gDNA derived from T cells, B-cell-depleted T cells, or PBMCs. Samples were obtained from the ongoing ImmuneRACE study (first 160 participants) and from 950 to 1,500 subjects provided by 6 global collaborators. Sample metadata almost always included a de-identified subject ID, COVID-19 status, age in years and sex. Deeply sampled blood TCRbeta repertoires from subjects exposed to, actively infected with, or recovered from COVID-19 were included in the dataset. Where HLA class I and class II types were available, the types were taken from metadata supplied by the sample provider, not from assay-based typing.

Measured from the cysteine to the phenylalanine, the CDR3 is 15 residues long. The only DNA kept is the CDR3, 45 bases in frame from the first base. The germline V gene specifies SGHRS as CDR1 and YFSETQ as CDR2. The V end loses 1 base and the J end loses 1 base, and a stretch of 11 bases separates them. As for this clone: No antigen is known for it. Base qualities are not recorded, but no much larger clone differs from it by a single base. Other DNA sequences in this sample translate to the same CDR3.

Enrolling through a virtual design, the prospective study's participants ranged in age from roughly 18 to 95 years and lived across around 25 United States geographic areas. In the prospective study, participants were assigned to cohorts based on the clinical history participants reported in a screening survey and a study questionnaire. ImmuneRACE Cohort 3 recovered participants were defined by two consecutive negative NP/OP PCR tests, healthcare professional clearance, or symptom resolution. In the prospective study, mobile phlebotomists collected whole blood, serum and a nasopharyngeal or oropharyngeal swab from each participant. Additional blood draws and questionnaires over an approximately two-month period could optionally be provided by prospective study participants. Before DNA extraction, blood samples from the prospective study were shipped at room temperature or frozen. The study at large found these results: Clinical and demographic metadata were provided uncurated, with the amount varying by source and participant.

TCRbeta CDR3 regions were amplified from genomic DNA using the immunoSEQ Assay, a bias-controlled multiplex PCR. On the authors' methods: The number of nucleated cells in each sample was estimated from the amplification of reference gene primers within the assay. Sequence reads were collapsed and filtered to measure the absolute abundance of every unique TCRbeta CDR3 rearrangement. Productive Simpson clonality was computed per sample as the square root of Simpson's diversity index over productive rearrangements. Imported from immuneACCESS, the table was reduced by TCRdb to in-frame sequences with V and J called. These copies leave out some clones; in studies compared against another copy, an unresolved V gene accounts for under half, and the cause of the remainder is not known. The V and J calls and clone size come from that table; D and trimming were worked out from the DNA. This sample holds about 270,000 clones; over 85% were observed only once. The ten largest clones add up to 1.9% of the sample.

This receptor was taken from a woman between 55 and 75 years old who had recovered from COVID-19. The sample comprised PBMCs or T cells enriched from blood (not recorded which). The rearranged segments are TRBV5-1 and TRBJ2-5; the D gene is perhaps TRBD1, on 6 matching bases. The DNA is TGCGCCAGCAGCTTGCTCGGGACATCCCAAGAGACCCAGTACTTC. The resulting protein is CASSLLGTSQETQYF.